This entry features one TCR beta chain sequence. These data originate in a study of ipilimumab plus nivolumab after autologous stem cell transplantation. Study summary: A median of about eight nivolumab and 5 or 6 ipilimumab doses were given. DLBCL patients had primary refractory or relapsed disease.

Checkpoint therapy with ipilimumab 1 mg/kg began 14 to 28 days after transplant. Through week 26, nivolumab 3 mg/kg IV was given weeks 1, 4, 7, 10, then biweekly. The protocol was immunoSEQ multiplex PCR, while the TCRdb copy is restricted to in-frame clones and leaves out a portion. The table lists around 19,000 clones, roughly four fifths of them singletons. The CDR3 is 15 amino acids. Germline CDR1 reads MNHEY; CDR2 reads SVGAGI. The junction had 9 bases not matched to a gene; V was cut back by 4 bases and J by 7 bases. The receptor was derived from a male donor with diffuse large B-cell lymphoma. The genes are TRBV6-5 and TRBJ2-3, with 9 bases lining up with TRBD2. The sequencing used PBMCs, collected in a trial of ipilimumab plus nivolumab as post-transplant consolidation. The CDR3 region has the DNA TGTGCCAGCAGTTCCTCGAATGCGGGGGGGTATACGCAGTATTTT. Translated: CASSSSNAGGYTQYF.